This T cell receptor beta chain was recorded in a study of cytomegalovirus exposure and HLA in healthy donors (dated by TCRdb to 2015 to 2018). About the investigation overall: A later analysis indicated that the 90 to 150 validation repertoires were generated on the platform also employed for the 650 to 850 repertoires of the first cohort. The aim of the study was to test whether cataloging public T cell receptors could identify signatures of past pathogen exposure. Besides the first cohort of more than 650 subjects, a separate validation cohort made up of 90 to 150 different subjects was used. High-throughput TCR immunosequencing, statistical association of individual TCRs with disease status, and machine learning were combined to predict cytomegalovirus infection status.

The library relied on the immunoSEQ multiplex PCR assay. Under the source paper's analysis protocol: To diagnose cytomegalovirus status from the catalog of TCR beta chain sequences, a statistical classification framework was built. TCRdb re-hosts the immuneACCESS table, in-frame sequences only. Its copies lack some clones; in the studies checked, an unresolved V gene accounts for under half of them, and the cause for the rest is not known. V and J calls and clone size are given by that table; D and trimming were obtained from the DNA. The sample yields some 350,000 clones; around 90% were counted once. More than 0.9% of the sample lies in the top ten. The donors were included in the validation cohort of some 120 subjects, a group kept apart from the approximately 670-subject first cohort. The research as a whole found: In vitro tests confirmed that a few of the cytomegalovirus-associated TCR beta chains recognize cytomegalovirus antigens. A later analysis found that TCRs clustered in the first cohort also tended to co-occur in the 120 validation repertoires, with approximately 95% of cluster scores above 0. The authors suggested that the approach could potentially be extended to other disease states and immunological phenotypes. Most TCR sequences were seen in very few donors, while some public TCRs were found in many individuals. The classifier was reported to diagnose cytomegalovirus status with high specificity and sensitivity in both the original cohort and the validation cohort. All 120 or so repertoires were used to score co-occurrence in the validation cohort in a later analysis, because that analysis had no HLA typing for the cohort. The study gave a list of 150 to 200 TCR beta chains associated with cytomegalovirus.

Note on this clone: Its antigen is still unknown. Within one base of it there is no much larger clone, and no base qualities were kept.

As encoded in the germline V gene, CDR1 is SGHTA while CDR2 is FQGTGA. The CDR3 numbers 13 residues from cysteine through phenylalanine. Of the read, only the CDR3 DNA is kept; its 39 bases are in frame from base 1. V gives up 1 base and J gives up 15 bases, and the segment between their germline ends measures 16 bases. The material sequenced was PBMCs. The receptor's source is a woman in her 30s in good health and CMV-seropositive. This sequence uses TRBV7-3 and TRBJ2-1; no D segment can be confidently identified. The DNA reads TGTGCCAGCAGCTTAAAGCAGGACCAGAGGCTGTTCTTC. Its protein is CASSLKQDQRLFF.